The rows below give T cell receptor beta chains drawn from one sample of a study of CD8 T cells in ankylosing spondylitis. TCRdb called the 5' RACE reads again in MiXCR, with one record for every CDR3 protein. The sample records over 150,000 distinct CDR3 sequences, approximately 18% being singletons. Specimen: blood, either unsorted or a sorted T cell fraction (not recorded which). The receptor source for this set is a male donor aged 5 to 30 with ankylosing spondylitis or in good health (not recorded which). Both conserved end residues are part of each CDR3. D genes are given only for firm matches. Not every row has a clone size; where given, it reads once, few, many or a size class.

cdr3_nt cdr3_aa clone_size j_call v_call d_call
TGTGCCACCCGACCGGGAGCCCCGAACGAGCAGTACTTC CATRPGAPNEQYF many TRBJ2-7 TRBV10-3 NA
TGTGCCAGCGAGGGACAGGGGGGCAAGACCCAGTACTTC CASEGQGGKTQYF many TRBJ2-5 TRBV5-5 TRBD1
TGTGCCAGCAGCAGACTCGGGACAGGGGGATCTGAAGCTTTCTTT CASSRLGTGGSEAFF many TRBJ1-1 TRBV3-1 TRBD1
TGCGCCAGCAGCTCTTTACCGGGACAGGGCGAAGCTTTCTTT CASSSLPGQGEAFF many TRBJ1-1 TRBV5-1 TRBD1
TGTGCCAGCCTGCCTAGCGGAGCAAGCACAGATACGCAGTATTTT CASLPSGASTDTQYF many TRBJ2-3 TRBV12-3/TRBV12-4 TRBD2
TGTGCCAGCAGCACCCGACTAGCGGACACCGGGGAGCTGTTTTTT CASSTRLADTGELFF many TRBJ2-2 TRBV7-9 TRBD2
TGTGCCAGCGATGCGGAGGGCTCCGTTGGAAACACCATATATTTT CASDAEGSVGNTIYF NA TRBJ1-3 TRBV27 NA
TGTGCCAGCAGTTATCTGGGTCAGGCAGCCAAAAACATTCAGTACTTC CASSYLGQAAKNIQYF NA TRBJ2-4 TRBV6-9 NA
TGCAGCGTTCTGGACGGACATCCTGAAAAACTGTTTTTT CSVLDGHPEKLFF many TRBJ1-4 TRBV29-1 NA
TGTGCCAGCACGCATTGGGACAGGGGTAACACCGGGGAGCTGTTTTTT CASTHWDRGNTGELFF NA TRBJ2-2 TRBV12-3/TRBV12-4 TRBD1
TGTGCCAGCAGCCAATTAGATGGCTACACCTTC CASSQLDGYTF many TRBJ1-2 TRBV3-1 NA
TGTGCCTGGAGTACGACAGGGAGGGAGACCCAGTACTTC CAWSTTGRETQYF many TRBJ2-5 TRBV30 NA
TGTGCCAGCAGCTCTGGGACAGGGATCCCCTCCTACGAGCAGTACTTC CASSSGTGIPSYEQYF many TRBJ2-7 TRBV13 TRBD1
TGTGCCAGCAGTTTTTCACGGGGCACCTACGAGCAGTACTTC CASSFSRGTYEQYF many TRBJ2-7 TRBV27 NA
TGTGCCAGCAGCTCGAGACAGGGGAAGGCTACGCAGTATTTT CASSSRQGKATQYF many TRBJ2-3 TRBV7-8 TRBD1
TGTGCCAGCAGTACCCGGGACAGGGTCAATGAGCAGTTCTTC CASSTRDRVNEQFF NA TRBJ2-1 TRBV6-2/TRBV6-3 TRBD1
TGTGCCAGCAGTTACATCCTAGCGGGAGGAGGTGTCTCCTACAATGAGCAGTTCTTC CASSYILAGGGVSYNEQFF many TRBJ2-1 TRBV6-5 TRBD2
TGCAGCGGGGGTCCCAGCGCGAGCACAGATACGCAGTATTTT CSGGPSASTDTQYF many TRBJ2-3 TRBV29-1 NA
TGTGCCAGCAGCCAAGTGAGGGATCACGGGGAGCTGTTTTTT CASSQVRDHGELFF NA TRBJ2-2 TRBV11-3 NA
TGCGCCAGCACCACAACCCCCACAGATACGCAGTATTTT CASTTTPTDTQYF many TRBJ2-3 TRBV5-1 NA
TGCAGTGCACCTAGCGGAATCTACGAGCAGTACTTC CSAPSGIYEQYF NA TRBJ2-7 TRBV20-1 TRBD2
TGCGCCAGCAGCTACCGGGACACCAACAATGAGCAGTTCTTC CASSYRDTNNEQFF NA TRBJ2-1 TRBV5-1 NA
TGTGCCAGCAGCGGAGCCCTAGCGGGAGGGCTTCCTGAGCAGTTCTTC CASSGALAGGLPEQFF many TRBJ2-1 TRBV7-9 TRBD2
TGCGCCAGCAGCTTGGGGTTAGAGCTTGAGCAGTTCTTC CASSLGLELEQFF many TRBJ2-1 TRBV5-1 NA
TGTGCCAGCAGTAGGGCCCTGAACACTGAAGCTTTCTTT CASSRALNTEAFF many TRBJ1-1 TRBV6-5 NA
TGTGCCAGCACCACCCTCACAAGTGAAGCTTTCTTT CASTTLTSEAFF many TRBJ1-1 TRBV5-6 NA
TGTGCCAGCAGAACACTAGCGGGAGTGCGCACCGGGGAGCTGTTTTTT CASRTLAGVRTGELFF many TRBJ2-2 TRBV6-2/TRBV6-3 TRBD2
TGCGCCAGCAGCTTTGGAGGGACAGGGGGGAACACTGAAGCTTTCTTT CASSFGGTGGNTEAFF many TRBJ1-1 TRBV5-1 TRBD1
TGTGCCAGCAGCCAAAACCCTAGCGGGGACCGAGGTGGGGAGCTGTTTTTT CASSQNPSGDRGGELFF many TRBJ2-2 TRBV6-2/TRBV6-3 TRBD2
TGCGCCAGCAAGGAGAACCCGTTCCAAGAGACCCAGTACTTC CASKENPFQETQYF many TRBJ2-5 TRBV5-1 NA
TGCAGTGCTAGTGCGACTAGTGGGGATACGCAGTATTTT CSASATSGDTQYF many TRBJ2-3 TRBV20-1 NA
TGTGCCAGCAGTTTAGAAGGGACAGGGCAGGATCAGCCCCAGCATTTT CASSLEGTGQDQPQHF many TRBJ1-5 TRBV12-3/TRBV12-4 TRBD1
TGCAGTGCTAGCCAGGGACTAGCGGGATCAGAGACCCAGTACTTC CSASQGLAGSETQYF many TRBJ2-5 TRBV20-1 TRBD2
TGCAGTGCGGGGGGGACTAGCAGACTGGCAGATACGCAGTATTTT CSAGGTSRLADTQYF many TRBJ2-3 TRBV20-1 TRBD2
TGTGCCAGCAGTTCCGGGGGACTCGACACTGAAGCTTTCTTT CASSSGGLDTEAFF NA TRBJ1-1 TRBV6-5 NA
TGCAGCGTTGGCGAAGGGCGGCTAGCGGGAGGTGAGCAGTTCTTC CSVGEGRLAGGEQFF many TRBJ2-1 TRBV29-1 TRBD2
TGTGCCAGCAGCGATAAATTCAGGGGTGAGACCCAGTACTTC CASSDKFRGETQYF many TRBJ2-5 TRBV9 NA
TGTGCCATCAGGACTAGCGGAAGCACAGATACGCAGTATTTT CAIRTSGSTDTQYF many TRBJ2-3 TRBV10-3 TRBD2
TGTGCCAGTAGTCGCGCGGATTCGGATACGCAGTATTTT CASSRADSDTQYF NA TRBJ2-3 TRBV19 NA
TGCAGTGCTAGAGATTCAGGGCCCCAGCATTTT CSARDSGPQHF NA TRBJ1-5 TRBV20-1 NA
TGTGCCAGCAGCACCCCGGGACAGCTCTATGGCTACACCTTC CASSTPGQLYGYTF NA TRBJ1-2 TRBV7-9 TRBD1
TGCGCCAGCAGCTTGGCAGGGGGCACCGGGGAGCTGTTTTTT CASSLAGGTGELFF many TRBJ2-2 TRBV5-1 TRBD1
TGCAGCGTTGTATCCGGTCGAGAGACCCAGTACTTC CSVVSGRETQYF NA TRBJ2-5 TRBV29-1 NA